The next 7 T cell receptor beta chains were all read from a single sample in a study of cytomegalovirus exposure and HLA in healthy donors. 13 Jbeta primers and 60 Vbeta primers were used for the PCR. This table comes from immunoSEQ multiplex PCR, and its TCRdb copy is limited to in-frame clones, with some not included. The table lists more than 95,000 clones, around 73% of them singletons, with approximately 10% in the top ten. Sequenced material: PBMCs. The receptors here all came from a man younger than 40 in good health and CMV-seropositive.

The rearrangement uses TRBV7-2 and TRBJ2-7; D gene ambiguous. The CDR3 is 14 amino acids. Per the germline V gene, CDR1 is SGHTA and CDR2 is FQGNSA. Trimming removed 1 base at V and 5 bases at J, with 12 bases between. CDR3 protein: CASSLVITTHEQYF. The CDR3 DNA reads as TGTGCCAGCAGCTTAGTTATAACAACCCACGAGCAGTACTTC.

The genes are TRBV18 and TRBJ2-5; tentative D call: TRBD1 (6 bases). CDR1 and CDR2 from the germline V gene are KGHSH and LQKENI. V was trimmed by 1 base and J by 3 bases, leaving 12 bases between them. The CDR3 is 15 amino acids. CDR3 sequence: CASSPRARGEETQYF. The CDR3 nucleotides are TGTGCCAGCTCACCACGAGCCAGGGGAGAAGAGACCCAGTACTTC. The variable domain in full, with the rest retrieved from reference TRBV18 and TRBJ2-5, is NAGVMQNPRHLVRRRGQEARLRCSPMKGHSHVYWYRQLPEEGLKFMVYLQKENIIDESGMPKERFSAEFPKEGPSILRIQQVVRGDSAAYFCASSPRARGEETQYFGPGTRLLVL.

The V call is TRBV11-2, the J call TRBJ2-7; weak D call: TRBD1 (6 bases). Germline V gives CDR1 SGHAT, CDR2 FQNNGV. The CDR3 consists of 16 residues. V lost 0 bases and J 7 bases, leaving 19 bases between the germline ends. The chain's CDR3 is CASSLEGNRASQEQYF. CDR3 nucleotide sequence: TGTGCCAGCAGCTTAGAAGGTAACAGGGCGTCGCAAGAGCAGTACTTC.

The chain is built from TRBV4-1 and TRBJ2-7, with D tentatively TRBD2 (7 bases). V was trimmed by 3 bases and J by 4 bases, leaving 19 bases between them. In germline, CDR1 is MGHRA, CDR2 YSYEKL. This CDR3 is 16 amino acids long. CDR3 amino acids: CASSHLRGAGRYEQYF. The CDR3 DNA sequence: TGCGCCAGCAGCCACCTCCGGGGGGCGGGAAGGTACGAGCAGTACTTC.

The chain is built from TRBV9 and TRBJ2-2; tentative D call: TRBD1 (6 bases). Germline assignment: CDR1 SGDLS and CDR2 YYNGEE. The CDR3 runs to 18 residues. V lost 1 base, J lost 1 base, and 17 bases lay in between. The CDR3 spells CASSVWPIRGQNTGELFF. The CDR3, as DNA: TGTGCCAGCAGCGTATGGCCGATTCGGGGACAGAACACCGGGGAGCTGTTTTTT.

The chain has TRBV15 and TRBJ2-1; the match to TRBD1 covers 11 bases. J gave up 8 bases and V 9 bases, and 12 bases lay outside the gene matches. The germline CDR1 and CDR2 sequences are LNHNV and YYDKDF (reference sequence). CDR3 length: 15 amino acids. Here the CDR3 DNA reads TGTGCCACAGACACCGGGACAGGGGGTCTGGATGAGCAGTTCTTC. Translating it yields CATDTGTGGLDEQFF.

V gene TRBV9 combines with J gene TRBJ2-7; D might be TRBD2 (6 bases). The CDR3 spans 16 residues. Trimming cost V 3 bases and J 0 bases, with 16 bases left between them. Germline-derived CDR1 and CDR2 are SGDLS and YYNGEE. In nucleotides, the CDR3 is TGTGCCAGCAGCGCGGAGGGCAGCCCTAGCTCCTACGAGCAGTACTTC. As protein: CASSAEGSPSSYEQYF. Full variable domain (remainder filled in from reference TRBV9 and TRBJ2-7): DSGVTQTPKHLITATGQRVTLRCSPRSGDLSVYWYQQSLDQGLQFLIQYYNGEERAKGNILERFSAQQFPDLHSELNLSSLELGDSALYFCASSAEGSPSSYEQYFGPGTRLTVT.